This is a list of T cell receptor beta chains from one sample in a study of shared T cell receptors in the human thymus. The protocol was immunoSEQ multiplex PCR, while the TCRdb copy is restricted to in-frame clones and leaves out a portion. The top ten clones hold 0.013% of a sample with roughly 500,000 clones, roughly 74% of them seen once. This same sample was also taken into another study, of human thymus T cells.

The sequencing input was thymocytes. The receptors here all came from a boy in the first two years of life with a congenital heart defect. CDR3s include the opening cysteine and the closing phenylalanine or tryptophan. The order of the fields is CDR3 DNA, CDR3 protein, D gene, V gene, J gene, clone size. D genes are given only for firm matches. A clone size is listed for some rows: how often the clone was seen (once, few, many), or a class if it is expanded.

CDR3 DNA: TGTGCCAGCAGCCCCTCCGCCAGCGGGAGGGCCATGGGCGAGCAGTTCTTC
CDR3 protein: CASSPSASGRAMGEQFF
D gene: TRBD2
V gene: TRBV11-1
J gene: TRBJ2-1
clone size: .

CDR3 DNA: TGTGCCAGCAGCTCAGAGGAGGTAGGACCCTACGAGCAGTACTTC
CDR3 protein: CASSSEEVGPYEQYF
D gene: .
V gene: TRBV5-6
J gene: TRBJ2-7
clone size: .

CDR3 DNA: TGCAGCGTCTCCGGGACAGGGTTTAGGGAGCAGTACTTC
CDR3 protein: CSVSGTGFREQYF
D gene: TRBD1
V gene: TRBV29-1
J gene: TRBJ2-7
clone size: .

CDR3 DNA: TGTGCCAGCAGTTCCTCGACACCGAGACTATATGGCTACACCTTC
CDR3 protein: CASSSSTPRLYGYTF
D gene: .
V gene: TRBV27
J gene: TRBJ1-2
clone size: .

CDR3 DNA: TGTGCCAGCAGCCATACTAGCGCTAGCTCCTACGAGCAGTACTTC
CDR3 protein: CASSHTSASSYEQYF
D gene: TRBD2
V gene: TRBV11-3
J gene: TRBJ2-7
clone size: .

CDR3 DNA: TGTGCCAGCAGTTTATCGGCAGGGATCCCCCCCAGCATTACCTACGAGCAGTACTTC
CDR3 protein: CASSLSAGIPPSITYEQYF
D gene: .
V gene: TRBV27
J gene: TRBJ2-7
clone size: few

CDR3 DNA: TGCGCCAGCAGCCTCGGACAGGGGGGACCTGGGTATGGCTACACCTTC
CDR3 protein: CASSLGQGGPGYGYTF
D gene: TRBD1
V gene: TRBV4-3
J gene: TRBJ1-2
clone size: .

CDR3 DNA: TGTGCCAGCAGCCGCCTAGGTACTAGCGGGAGGGTACACGAGCAGTACTTC
CDR3 protein: CASSRLGTSGRVHEQYF
D gene: TRBD2
V gene: TRBV7-9
J gene: TRBJ2-7
clone size: .

CDR3 DNA: TGTGCCAGCAGTTACGTGGCGGGAGGGCCAACCGGGGAGCTGTTTTTT
CDR3 protein: CASSYVAGGPTGELFF
D gene: TRBD2
V gene: TRBV27
J gene: TRBJ2-2
clone size: .

CDR3 DNA: TGTGCCAGCAGTGCCGGCTTACAGATTCGCACAGATACGCAGTATTTT
CDR3 protein: CASSAGLQIRTDTQYF
D gene: .
V gene: TRBV27
J gene: TRBJ2-3
clone size: .

CDR3 DNA: TGTGCCAGCATCCAGGGGCTAGCGGGAGAACCCCACCTCTACAATGAGCAGTTCTTC
CDR3 protein: CASIQGLAGEPHLYNEQFF
D gene: TRBD2
V gene: TRBV5-4
J gene: TRBJ2-1
clone size: .

CDR3 DNA: TGTGCCAGCAGTTTATCATGGGGGCAGAGCTCCTACGAGCAGTACTTC
CDR3 protein: CASSLSWGQSSYEQYF
D gene: .
V gene: TRBV27
J gene: TRBJ2-7
clone size: .

CDR3 DNA: TGCGCCAGCAGTGATCCCCGGGACAGGGTTTGGAATGAGCAGTTCTTC
CDR3 protein: CASSDPRDRVWNEQFF
D gene: TRBD1
V gene: TRBV10-2
J gene: TRBJ2-1
clone size: .

CDR3 DNA: TGTGCCAGCAGTTTATCCTCCTCAGACACCCAAGAGACCCAGTACTTC
CDR3 protein: CASSLSSSDTQETQYF
D gene: .
V gene: TRBV27
J gene: TRBJ2-5
clone size: .

CDR3 DNA: TGTGCCAGCACTACTCCGGGACAGGGGGACCACGAGCAGTACTTC
CDR3 protein: CASTTPGQGDHEQYF
D gene: TRBD1
V gene: TRBV28
J gene: TRBJ2-7
clone size: .

CDR3 DNA: TGCAGTGCTCCTCCCGGCTACACCTTC
CDR3 protein: CSAPPGYTF
D gene: .
V gene: TRBV20-1
J gene: TRBJ1-2
clone size: .

CDR3 DNA: TGTGCCAGCAGCCCCCGGACAGGGGGCGCCTCGACTGAAGCTTTCTTT
CDR3 protein: CASSPRTGGASTEAFF
D gene: TRBD1
V gene: TRBV9
J gene: TRBJ1-1
clone size: .

CDR3 DNA: TGTGCCAGCAGCGTACCCGGGACTCCCTCTAGCACAGATACGCAGTATTTT
CDR3 protein: CASSVPGTPSSTDTQYF
D gene: .
V gene: TRBV9
J gene: TRBJ2-3
clone size: .

CDR3 DNA: TGTGCCAGCAGGGAGGGACAGGGCGGGGCTGAAGCTTTCTTT
CDR3 protein: CASREGQGGAEAFF
D gene: TRBD1
V gene: TRBV5-6
J gene: TRBJ1-1
clone size: .

CDR3 DNA: TGCGCCAGCAGCTTGTCGGGACAGGGGAAAGAGCAGTACTTC
CDR3 protein: CASSLSGQGKEQYF
D gene: TRBD1
V gene: TRBV5-1
J gene: TRBJ2-7
clone size: .

CDR3 DNA: TGTGCCAGCAGTCGGCGGGAAGGCTACAATGAGCAGTTCTTC
CDR3 protein: CASSRREGYNEQFF
D gene: .
V gene: TRBV27
J gene: TRBJ2-1
clone size: .

CDR3 DNA: TGCGCCAGCAGCCCCTCAGGGGGCGATTGGACTGAAGCTTTCTTT
CDR3 protein: CASSPSGGDWTEAFF
D gene: TRBD1
V gene: TRBV10-1
J gene: TRBJ1-1
clone size: .

CDR3 DNA: TGTGCCTGGAGTACAACAGGGTCCTCCTACAATGAGCAGTTCTTC
CDR3 protein: CAWSTTGSSYNEQFF
D gene: .
V gene: TRBV30
J gene: TRBJ2-1
clone size: .

CDR3 DNA: TGTGCCAGCAGTGAAGCGCGCCAAATCAAAGAGACCCAGTACTTC
CDR3 protein: CASSEARQIKETQYF
D gene: .
V gene: TRBV2
J gene: TRBJ2-5
clone size: .

CDR3 DNA: TGCGCCAGCAGCCCCCCGGGGGCTAACTATGGCTACACCTTC
CDR3 protein: CASSPPGANYGYTF
D gene: .
V gene: TRBV10-1
J gene: TRBJ1-2
clone size: once

CDR3 DNA: TGTGCCAGCACCCACCCTGGGAGGCCGGGCGCTAACACAGATACGCAGTATTTT
CDR3 protein: CASTHPGRPGANTDTQYF
D gene: .
V gene: TRBV5-6
J gene: TRBJ2-3
clone size: .

CDR3 DNA: TGCAGCGTTGGTGTGCTAGCGGGAAACACCGGGGAGCTGTTTTTT
CDR3 protein: CSVGVLAGNTGELFF
D gene: TRBD2
V gene: TRBV29-1
J gene: TRBJ2-2
clone size: .

CDR3 DNA: TGTGCCAGCAGCTTGGGAGGCAGCTCTAGCACAGATACGCAGTATTTT
CDR3 protein: CASSLGGSSSTDTQYF
D gene: .
V gene: TRBV5-6
J gene: TRBJ2-3
clone size: .

CDR3 DNA: TGTGCCAGCTCATTACAGGGGGCAGGACAGCCCCAGCATTTT
CDR3 protein: CASSLQGAGQPQHF
D gene: TRBD1
V gene: TRBV18
J gene: TRBJ1-5
clone size: .

CDR3 DNA: TGTGCCAGCACTCTGCCAGGGCCTCCTCTAGGGCAGTACTTC
CDR3 protein: CASTLPGPPLGQYF
D gene: .
V gene: TRBV2
J gene: TRBJ2-7
clone size: .

CDR3 DNA: TGTGCCAGCAGTTACTCTGCGGGAGGGGGCACAGATACGCAGTATTTT
CDR3 protein: CASSYSAGGGTDTQYF
D gene: TRBD2
V gene: TRBV6-5
J gene: TRBJ2-3
clone size: .

CDR3 DNA: TGTGCCAGCTCACCACTGGGGACAGAGAGCTCTGGAAACACCATATATTTT
CDR3 protein: CASSPLGTESSGNTIYF
D gene: TRBD1
V gene: TRBV18
J gene: TRBJ1-3
clone size: .

CDR3 DNA: TGTGCCAGTAACCCAGGGACTAGCGGGAGGCCAAACACCGGGGAGCTGTTTTTT
CDR3 protein: CASNPGTSGRPNTGELFF
D gene: TRBD2
V gene: TRBV19
J gene: TRBJ2-2
clone size: .

CDR3 DNA: TGCGCCAGCAGCCAAGATGGCGGGGGGCTCTACGAGCAGTACTTC
CDR3 protein: CASSQDGGGLYEQYF
D gene: TRBD2
V gene: TRBV4-3
J gene: TRBJ2-7
clone size: .

CDR3 DNA: TGTGCCAGCAGTTTAATAGGGGAAGGGGCCTACGAGCAGTACTTC
CDR3 protein: CASSLIGEGAYEQYF
D gene: .
V gene: TRBV28
J gene: TRBJ2-7
clone size: .

CDR3 DNA: TGTGCCAGCAGCTCTGCCCCAGAAACCCCCTACGAGCAGTACTTC
CDR3 protein: CASSSAPETPYEQYF
D gene: .
V gene: TRBV11-2
J gene: TRBJ2-7
clone size: .

CDR3 DNA: TGTGCCAGCAGCGAACTCGACGGCAGGGGTTACACCTTC
CDR3 protein: CASSELDGRGYTF
D gene: .
V gene: TRBV7-6
J gene: TRBJ1-2
clone size: .

CDR3 DNA: TGTGCCAGCAGTGCCTCTAGGTCGGGGTTACTAGCGGGGCTTAATGAGCAGTTCTTC
CDR3 protein: CASSASRSGLLAGLNEQFF
D gene: TRBD2
V gene: TRBV6-4
J gene: TRBJ2-1
clone size: .

CDR3 DNA: TGTGCCAGCAGTTTCCAAAGGGGGAACACTGAAGCTTTCTTT
CDR3 protein: CASSFQRGNTEAFF
D gene: .
V gene: TRBV27
J gene: TRBJ1-1
clone size: .